The 28 T cell receptor beta chains listed next were all sequenced from one sample in a study of blood T cells in healthy people across ages. With a J-beta primer mix and a sample-barcoded 5' primer, a second PCR ran about 6 to 11 cycles. TCRdb recomputed calls from the 5' RACE reads with MiXCR, one row per CDR3 protein. The sample holds 630,000 or so distinct CDR3 sequences, 32% seen once. Sequenced material: blood. The receptors originated from a woman older than 75 in good health.

The table lists this clonotype with many counts. This rearrangement joins TRBV7-6 to TRBJ2-7; perhaps TRBD2 as D (5 bases). The CDR3 extends over 17 amino acids. V was clipped by 5 bases and J by 4 bases, with 24 bases between them. The germline gives CDR1 SGHVS, CDR2 FNYEAQ. Here the CDR3 reads CASSLLIPPAAPYEQYF. DNA of the CDR3: TGTGCCAGCAGCCTTCTAATCCCTCCAGCGGCTCCTTACGAGCAGTACTTC.

The sample holds many counts of this clonotype. This could be a read error, since a much larger clone is one nucleotide away. The J gene is TRBJ2-5, the V gene TRBV5-4, with D unresolved. This CDR3 is 13 amino acids long. Trimming stripped 1 base from V and 2 bases from J, with 6 bases between. CDR1 and CDR2 from the germline V gene are SGHNT and YYREEE (reference sequence). Written as DNA, the CDR3 is TGTGCCAGCAGCTTGTGGCTACAAGAGACCCAGTACTTC. It specifies CASSLWLQETQYF.

The V and J genes are TRBV5-1 and TRBJ1-2; 7 nucleotides align to TRBD1. Per the germline V gene, CDR1 is SGHRS and CDR2 is YFSETQ. V was pared by 0 bases and J by 4 bases, with 3 bases of the junction left unmatched. The CDR3 is 14 amino acids. The CDR3: CASSLVGQSYGYTF. Written as DNA, the CDR3 is TGCGCCAGCAGCTTGGTGGGACAGTCCTATGGCTACACCTTC.

This chain connects TRBV29-1 to TRBJ2-5; the D is unclear. In germline, CDR1 is SQVTM, CDR2 ANQGSEA. CDR3 length: 13 residues. With 4 bases removed from V and 5 bases from J, the gap between germline ends came to 14 bases. The CDR3 reads CSVVTGAGETQYF. CDR3 DNA sequence: TGCAGCGTTGTGACCGGTGCTGGGGAGACCCAGTACTTC.

The V and J genes are TRBV20-1 and TRBJ1-5; D gene uncertain. Germline loops: CDR1 DFQATT, CDR2 SNEGSKA (reference sequence). V lost 5 bases and J 1 base, leaving 9 bases between the germline ends. CDR3 length: 13 residues. The CDR3 protein is CSARSGSNQPQHF. DNA of the CDR3: TGCAGTGCTCGATCTGGAAGCAATCAGCCCCAGCATTTT.

The chain uses TRBV7-6 and TRBJ1-5; maybe TRBD1 (6 bases). Germline assignment: CDR1 SGHVS and CDR2 FNYEAQ. V dropped 1 base and J dropped 5 bases, with 12 bases sitting between them. The CDR3 sequence is 15 residues long. CDR3 amino acids: CASSLVDRVDQPQHF. The CDR3 DNA reads as TGTGCCAGCAGCTTAGTGGACAGAGTTGATCAGCCCCAGCATTTT. Combining the CDR3 with reference TRBV7-6 and TRBJ1-5 gives the whole variable domain GAGVSQSPRYKVTKRGQDVALRCDPISGHVSLYWYRQALGQGPEFLTYFNYEAQQDKSGLPNDRFSAERPEGSISTLTIQRTEQRDSAMYRCASSLVDRVDQPQHFGDGTRLSIL.

About this clonotype itself: A much larger clone differs from this one at a single base, so this may be a read error. The chain carries TRBV20-1 and TRBJ1-6; D may be TRBD1 (5 bases). Germline-derived CDR1 and CDR2 are DFQATT and SNEGSKA (reference sequence). The CDR3 is 14 amino acids. The CDR3 DNA reads TGCAGTCAGCGCTTGTGGGGGAGAGATTCACCCCCCCACTTT. Amino acids: CSQRLWGRDSPPHF.

The rearrangement joins TRBV3-1 to TRBJ2-5, with a possible D match to TRBD2 (5 bases). Per germline, CDR1 LGHDT and CDR2 YNNKEL (reference sequence). The CDR3 length is 14 residues. The V end was cut by 2 bases, the J end by 11 bases, with 18 bases between. CDR3: CASSQRGMNNEQYF. In nucleotides, the CDR3 is TGTGCCAGCAGCCAACGGGGAATGAACAATGAGCAGTACTTC.

This clonotype came up a few times. The chain carries TRBV29-1 and TRBJ1-3; D gene unclear. CDR3 length: 14 residues. V lost 7 bases, J lost 0 bases, and 13 bases lay in between. From germline, CDR1 is SQVTM and CDR2 ANQGSEA. The CDR3: CSAEDGNSGNTIYF. The CDR3 DNA reads as TGCAGCGCTGAGGACGGTAACTCTGGAAACACCATATATTTT.

This clonotype was seen many times. The V and J genes are TRBV6-2 or TRBV6-3 and TRBJ2-7, with D hard to call. Trimming stripped 0 bases from V and 7 bases from J, with 7 bases between. The CDR3 spans 12 residues. Looked up from germline, CDR1 is MNHEY and CDR2 is SVGEGT. CDR3 in DNA: TGTGCCAGCAGTTACTCGCCGGGTGAGCAGTACTTC. It codes for CASSYSPGEQYF.

On this clonotype: This may come from a read error, since a much larger clone is one base off. The gene calls are TRBV9 and TRBJ2-6; 13 nucleotides agree with TRBD2. This CDR3 comprises 20 residues. CDR1 is SGDLS, CDR2 YYNGEE, per germline. Trimming cost V 3 bases and J 2 bases; bases outside gene matches: 11. Written as DNA, the CDR3 is TGTGCCAGCAGCGCAGCTCGATTTGGGACTAGCGGGGCTGGGGCCAACGTCCTGACTTTC. Encoded protein: CASSAARFGTSGAGANVLTF.

Only a few counts were recorded for this clonotype. The V call is TRBV19, the J call TRBJ2-7, with D perhaps TRBD2 (6 bases). CDR1 and CDR2 from the germline V gene are LNHDA and SQIVND (reference sequence). The CDR3 sequence is 13 residues long. V was clipped by 2 bases and J by 2 bases, with 7 bases between them. CDR3 bases: TGTGCCAGTAGTATACCGGGGGCCTACGAGCAGTACTTC. Amino acids: CASSIPGAYEQYF.

The chain uses TRBV3-1 and TRBJ2-6; D gene uncertain. V dropped 1 base and J dropped 0 bases, with 10 bases sitting between them. The germline CDR1 and CDR2 sequences are LGHDT and YNNKEL (reference sequence). This CDR3 region has 17 residues. The CDR3 sequence: CASSQVAIVSGANVLTF. CDR3 DNA: TGTGCCAGCAGCCAAGTCGCAATTGTCTCTGGGGCCAACGTCCTGACTTTC. Using reference TRBV3-1 and TRBJ2-6 for the parts outside the CDR3, the full variable domain is DTAVSQTPKYLVTQMGNDKSIKCEQNLGHDTMYWYKQDSKKFLKIMFSYNNKELIINETVPNRFSPKSPDKAHLNLHINSLELGDSAVYFCASSQVAIVSGANVLTFGAGSRLTVL.

The chain combines TRBV20-1 with TRBJ2-1; D is unclear. This CDR3 is built from 14 residues. Germline values: CDR1 DFQATT, CDR2 SNEGSKA (reference sequence). Trimming removed 0 bases at V and 5 bases at J, with 11 bases between. The DNA of the CDR3 is TGCAGTGCTAGAGATGATCGGACCAACAATGAGCAGTTCTTC. It encodes CSARDDRTNNEQFF.

This clonotype has a count of ten or more. This sequence joins TRBV4-3 and TRBJ1-2; D remains unclear. The CDR3 consists of 14 residues. V dropped 0 bases and J dropped 8 bases, with 13 bases sitting between them. CDR1 LGHNA and CDR2 YSLEER come from the germline V gene. The CDR3 DNA sequence: TGCGCCAGCAGCCAAGATCGGGCGGGGAGCGGCTACACCTTC. Its translation is CASSQDRAGSGYTF.

The chain has TRBV4-3 and TRBJ1-1; 9 bases align to TRBD1. The CDR3 length is 15 residues. CDR1 is LGHNA, CDR2 YSLEER, per germline. V was pared by 0 bases and J by 3 bases, with 2 bases of the junction left unmatched. The CDR3 sequence: CASSQDRTGDTEAFF. The DNA of the CDR3 is TGCGCCAGCAGCCAAGATCGGACAGGGGACACTGAAGCTTTCTTT.

This clonotype has more than one count but fewer than ten. The chain uses TRBV4-2 and TRBJ1-4; 8 bases align to TRBD1. The germline gives CDR1 LGHNA, CDR2 YNFKEQ. The J segment lost 5 bases and the V segment lost 0 bases, leaving 11 bases of the junction unmatched. The CDR3 spans 18 residues. CDR3 sequence: CASSQDRPRTGQNEKLFF. In nucleotides, the CDR3 is TGTGCCAGCAGCCAAGATCGGCCTCGGACAGGGCAAAATGAAAAACTGTTTTTT.

The rearrangement links TRBV7-2 to TRBJ1-6, with TRBD1 as a possible D gene (5 bases). CDR3 length equals 16 residues. The germline V gene has CDR1 SGHTA and CDR2 FQGNSA. Trimming took 5 bases from V and 7 from J, leaving 18 bases between them. DNA for the CDR3: TGTGCCAGCAGCCAGGACGGGCAGGGTTACAATTCACCCCTCCACTTT. Protein sequence: CASSQDGQGYNSPLHF.

This chain links TRBV10-3 with TRBJ2-2; 12 positions match TRBD1. After removal of 6 bases from V and 5 bases from J, the junction contained 10 bases not matched to a gene. This CDR3 comprises 17 residues. Germline V gene lookup returns CDR1 ENHRY and CDR2 SYGVKD. The CDR3, as DNA: TGTGCCATCAGACCACCGGGACAGGGGGCGCAAACCGGGGAGCTGTTTTTT. Translated: CAIRPPGQGAQTGELFF.

The chain carries TRBV29-1 and TRBJ2-7, with D perhaps matching TRBD2 (7 bases). With 7 bases removed from V and 4 bases from J, the gap between germline ends came to 23 bases. The CDR3 is 15 amino acids. CDR1 is SQVTM, CDR2 ANQGSEA, per germline. The CDR3 spells CSATEGGTIDYEQYF. The CDR3 DNA is TGCAGCGCGACTGAGGGAGGGACAATTGATTACGAGCAGTACTTC.

The V call is TRBV5-1, the J call TRBJ2-3; a weak D match, TRBD1 (6 bases). V lost 2 bases and J lost 0, with 10 bases in between. CDR1 and CDR2 from the germline V gene are SGHRS and YFSETQ. This CDR3 has 15 amino acids. Here the CDR3 DNA reads TGCGCCAGCAGCTTTGGGGGCTTTAGCACAGATACGCAGTATTTT. Protein sequence: CASSFGGFSTDTQYF.

This clonotype was observed at least ten times. This chain connects TRBV5-1 to TRBJ2-3, with 10 bases matching TRBD2. J gave up 3 bases and V 0 bases, and 7 bases lay outside the gene matches. There are 17 residues in the CDR3. Germline-derived CDR1 and CDR2 are SGHRS and YFSETQ. CDR3: CASSLAGASGGTDTQYF. The CDR3 DNA follows: TGCGCCAGCAGCTTGGCCGGGGCTAGCGGGGGAACAGATACGCAGTATTTT.

This clonotype was counted many times. The chain links TRBV4-2 to TRBJ1-1; 8 nucleotides line up with TRBD1. This CDR3 is built from 14 residues. Germline V gene sequence: CDR1 LGHNA, CDR2 YNFKEQ. The trim removed 4 bases at V and 4 bases at J, leaving 5 bases unmatched. The CDR3 spells CASSPHRGGTEAFF. In DNA form, the CDR3 reads TGTGCCAGCAGCCCGCACAGGGGGGGCACTGAAGCTTTCTTT.

This clonotype showed up just a few times. The V gene is TRBV6-1, the J gene TRBJ1-4, with 7 bases aligning to TRBD1. Germline lookup yields CDR1 MNHNS and CDR2 SASEGT. Trimming took 5 bases from V and 7 from J; bases not matched to a gene: 7. The CDR3 spans 14 residues. CDR3 nucleotide sequence: TGTGCCAGCAGTAGACAGGGCGGAGGTGAAAAACTGTTTTTT. Translating it yields CASSRQGGGEKLFF.

The chain uses TRBV4-2 and TRBJ2-1; D could derive from TRBD1 or TRBD2 (5 bases each). Trimming removed 1 base at V and 4 bases at J, with 8 bases between. The CDR3 runs to 14 residues. Germline CDR1 reads LGHNA; CDR2 reads YNFKEQ. CDR3 in amino acids: CASSQGGGYNEQFF. The DNA of the CDR3 is TGTGCCAGCAGCCAAGGTGGGGGATACAATGAGCAGTTCTTC.

Of note for this clonotype: This may be a read error, as it is one base from a much larger clone. The chain carries TRBV5-1 and TRBJ2-5; D tentatively fits TRBD1 or TRBD2 (5 bases each). The germline V gene has CDR1 SGHRS and CDR2 YFSETQ. The CDR3 contains 14 residues. CDR3 sequence: CVSSTAGTGETQYF. The CDR3 bases are TGCGTCAGCAGCACAGCAGGGACCGGAGAGACCCAGTACTTC.

A few counts support this clonotype. This may come from a read error, since a much larger clone is one base off. V and J are TRBV7-6 and TRBJ2-7, with TRBD1 matching over 10 bases. Germline CDR1 and CDR2: SGHVS and FNYEAQ. J gave up 7 bases and V 5 bases, and 11 bases lay outside the gene matches. The CDR3 consists of 15 residues. The CDR3 region is CASSVGGQGSNEQYF. CDR3 nucleotide sequence: TGTGCCAGCAGCGTGGGGGGACAGGGGTCCAATGAGCAGTACTTC.

This clonotype was detected many times. The chain combines TRBV15 with TRBJ2-5, with 7 positions matching TRBD2. This CDR3 contains 16 residues. Per the germline V gene, CDR1 is LNHNV and CDR2 is YYDKDF (reference sequence). Trimming removed 5 bases from V and 2 bases from J; junction bases left unmatched: 11. The CDR3 loop is CATSRTGLGRQETQYF. The DNA for the CDR3 is TGTGCCACCAGCCGAACCGGACTAGGACGACAAGAGACCCAGTACTTC.